The 9 T cell receptor beta chains reported below all come from one sample, sequenced in a study of blood T cells in healthy people across ages. The use of a sample-barcoded 5' primer and a J-beta primer mix characterized a second PCR of about 6 to 12 cycles. One entry per CDR3 protein, called by TCRdb with MiXCR from the 5' RACE reads. In the table there are about 560,000 distinct CDR3 sequences, roughly a quarter of which are singletons. These data are also associated with another study on T cells of mothers and their children.

Source material: blood. The receptors were sampled from a boy aged 2-9 years in good health.

This clonotype was detected only a few times. The chain combines TRBV2 with TRBJ2-4; 7 bases are shared with TRBD1. Germline V gene sequence: CDR1 SNHLY, CDR2 FYNNEI. The CDR3 length is 15 residues. J lost 1 base, V lost 6 bases, and 6 bases had no gene match. CDR3: CASRAGTAAKNIQYF. The CDR3 region has the DNA TGTGCCAGCAGGGCAGGGACAGCGGCCAAAAACATTCAGTACTTC.

V is TRBV6-1 and J is TRBJ2-5; no clear D. V lost 2 bases to trimming and J lost 2 bases, with 6 bases between them. This CDR3 is 13 amino acids long. The germline CDR1 and CDR2 sequences are MNHNS and SASEGT. CDR3 sequence (DNA): TGTGCCAGCAGTGAAACTCGTCAAGAGACCCAGTACTTC. Residues: CASSETRQETQYF.

This clonotype appeared a few times. The rearrangement joins TRBV7-2 to TRBJ2-1, with 9 bases matching TRBD2. The germline V gene has CDR1 SGHTA and CDR2 FQGNSA. The CDR3 extends over 15 amino acids. V dropped 8 bases and J dropped 0; count of bases not matched to a gene: 5. As DNA, the CDR3 is TGTGCCAGCGTACGCGGGAGGGGCTCCTACAATGAGCAGTTCTTC. As protein: CASVRGRGSYNEQFF.

The V and J genes are TRBV19 and TRBJ1-1; 7 bases are shared with TRBD1. Germline V lookup: CDR1 LNHDA, CDR2 SQIVND (reference sequence). There are 14 residues in the CDR3. V shed 2 bases and J 5 bases; nucleotides not matched to a gene: 5. In nucleotides, the CDR3 is TGTGCCAGTAGTATAAATAGGGGGCTTACTGAAGCTTTCTTT. Its protein is CASSINRGLTEAFF.

CDR3 DNA sequence: TGTGCCAGCAGCGTAACTAGCGGGGGGACAGATACGCAGTATTTT. Its translation is CASSVTSGGTDTQYF. The V gene is TRBV7-9, the J gene TRBJ2-3, with 12 bases aligning to TRBD2. In germline, CDR1 is SEHNR, CDR2 FQNEAQ (reference sequence). The CDR3 runs to 15 residues. With V trimmed by 5 bases and J by 3 bases, 3 bases remained unmatched.

V usage is TRBV7-9 and J usage is TRBJ2-1; unclear D gene. The CDR3 runs to 15 residues. Trimming pared 1 base from V and 2 bases from J, leaving 9 bases between. Germline CDR1 reads SEHNR; CDR2 reads FQNEAQ (reference sequence). The CDR3 loop reads CASSLVGLAYNEQFF. Written as DNA, the CDR3 is TGTGCCAGCAGCTTAGTAGGTTTAGCCTACAATGAGCAGTTCTTC.

The chain uses TRBV13 and TRBJ2-7; perhaps TRBD2 as D (5 bases). Germline CDR1 PRHDT, CDR2 FYEKMQ (reference sequence). V lost 0 bases and J lost 4, with 10 bases in between. The CDR3 runs 14 residues. DNA for the CDR3: TGTGCCAGCAGCTTAGGACTAGACAATTACGAGCAGTACTTC. Protein sequence: CASSLGLDNYEQYF.

The chain has TRBV7-9 and TRBJ1-2, with D perhaps TRBD1 (5 bases). CDR1 SEHNR and CDR2 FQNEAQ come from the germline V gene (reference sequence). The CDR3 runs to 18 residues. V dropped 0 bases and J dropped 5 bases, with 22 bases sitting between them. In DNA form, the CDR3 reads TGTGCCAGCAGCTTAGCTCAGTTCGGGGCCACCCCGGGGTATGGCTACACCTTC. This gives the protein CASSLAQFGATPGYGYTF.

The chain recombines TRBV20-1 with TRBJ2-1; perhaps TRBD1 as D (5 bases). Germline loops: CDR1 DFQATT, CDR2 SNEGSKA (reference sequence). V was shortened by 3 bases and J by 0 bases, with 21 bases between the two germline ends. The CDR3 is 18 amino acids. The CDR3 coding sequence is TGCAGTGCTAGGGGCCGTGGGGCCCCCACGGGCTCCTACAATGAGCAGTTCTTC. Amino acid sequence: CSARGRGAPTGSYNEQFF.